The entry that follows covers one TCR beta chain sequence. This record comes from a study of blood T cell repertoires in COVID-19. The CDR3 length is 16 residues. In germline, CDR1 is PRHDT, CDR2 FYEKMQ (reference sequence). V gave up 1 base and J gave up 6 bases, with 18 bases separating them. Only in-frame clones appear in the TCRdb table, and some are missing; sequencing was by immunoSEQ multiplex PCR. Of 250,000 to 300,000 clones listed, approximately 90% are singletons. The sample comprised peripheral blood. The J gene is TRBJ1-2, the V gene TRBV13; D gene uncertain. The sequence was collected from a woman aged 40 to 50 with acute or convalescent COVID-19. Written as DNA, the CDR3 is TGTGCCAGCAGCTTAGCCGAGGAGCGTGGAGTCAATGGCTACACCTTC. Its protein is CASSLAEERGVNGYTF.